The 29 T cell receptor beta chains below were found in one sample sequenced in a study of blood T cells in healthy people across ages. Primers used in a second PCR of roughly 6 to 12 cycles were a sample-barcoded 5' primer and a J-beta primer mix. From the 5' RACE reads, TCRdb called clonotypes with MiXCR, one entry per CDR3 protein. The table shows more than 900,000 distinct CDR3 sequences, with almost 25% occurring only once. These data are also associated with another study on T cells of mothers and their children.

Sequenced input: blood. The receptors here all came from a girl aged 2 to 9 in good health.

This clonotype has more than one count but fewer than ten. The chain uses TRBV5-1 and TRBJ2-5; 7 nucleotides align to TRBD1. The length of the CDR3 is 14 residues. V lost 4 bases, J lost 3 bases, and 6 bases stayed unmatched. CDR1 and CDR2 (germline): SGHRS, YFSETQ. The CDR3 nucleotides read TGCGCCAGCAGCCTCAGGACAGGAGAAGAGACCCAGTACTTC. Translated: CASSLRTGEETQYF.

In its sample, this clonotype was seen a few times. Written as DNA, the CDR3 is TGCGCCAGCAGCCCACCCAACTCCTACAATGAGCAGTTCTTC. It translates to CASSPPNSYNEQFF. The rearrangement joins TRBV4-1 to TRBJ2-5; D is uncertain. The end of the DNA aligns better with TRBJ2-1, so the J call may be wrong. The germline CDR1 and CDR2 sequences are MGHRA and YSYEKL. The length of the CDR3 is 14 residues.

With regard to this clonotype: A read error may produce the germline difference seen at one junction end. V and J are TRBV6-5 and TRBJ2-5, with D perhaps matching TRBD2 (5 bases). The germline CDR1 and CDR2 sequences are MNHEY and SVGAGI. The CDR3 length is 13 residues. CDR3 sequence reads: CASSDEGLYEQSF. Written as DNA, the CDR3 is TGTGCCAGCAGTGACGAGGGCTTGTATGAGCAGTCCTTC.

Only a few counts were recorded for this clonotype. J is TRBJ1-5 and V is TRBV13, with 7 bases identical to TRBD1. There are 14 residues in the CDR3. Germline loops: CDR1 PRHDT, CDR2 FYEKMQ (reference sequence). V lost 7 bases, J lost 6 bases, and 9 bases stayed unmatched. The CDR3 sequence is CASTHRGYPQPQHF. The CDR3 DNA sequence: TGTGCCAGCACTCACAGGGGTTATCCTCAGCCCCAGCATTTT.

Written as DNA, the CDR3 is TGTGCCACCAGCTCGGGACTAGTATTTGGAGATACGCAGTATTTT. The encoded protein is CATSSGLVFGDTQYF. The chain couples TRBV15 to TRBJ2-3; 8 bases are shared with TRBD2. This CDR3 is 15 amino acids long. Per germline, CDR1 LNHNV and CDR2 YYDKDF (reference sequence). V lost 5 bases, J lost 5 bases, and 9 bases stayed unmatched.

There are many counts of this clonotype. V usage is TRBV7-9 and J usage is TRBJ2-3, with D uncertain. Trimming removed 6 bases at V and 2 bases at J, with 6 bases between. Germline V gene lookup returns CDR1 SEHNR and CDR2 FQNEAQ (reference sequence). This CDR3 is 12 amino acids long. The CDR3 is CASSSFTDTQYF. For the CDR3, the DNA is TGTGCCAGCAGTTCCTTCACAGATACGCAGTATTTT.

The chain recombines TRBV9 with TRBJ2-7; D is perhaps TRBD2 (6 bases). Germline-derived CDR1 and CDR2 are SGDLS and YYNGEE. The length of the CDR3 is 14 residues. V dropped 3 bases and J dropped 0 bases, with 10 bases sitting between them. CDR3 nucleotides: TGTGCCAGCAGCGAGGGGACTTCCTCCTACGAGCAGTACTTC. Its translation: CASSEGTSSYEQYF.

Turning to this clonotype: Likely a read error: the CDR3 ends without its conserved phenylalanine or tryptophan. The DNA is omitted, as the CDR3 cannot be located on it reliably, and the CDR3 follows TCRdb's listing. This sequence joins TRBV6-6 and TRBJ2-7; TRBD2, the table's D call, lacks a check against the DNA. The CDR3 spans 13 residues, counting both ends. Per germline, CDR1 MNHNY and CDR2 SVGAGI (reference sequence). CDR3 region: CASSYAAGRYLPL.

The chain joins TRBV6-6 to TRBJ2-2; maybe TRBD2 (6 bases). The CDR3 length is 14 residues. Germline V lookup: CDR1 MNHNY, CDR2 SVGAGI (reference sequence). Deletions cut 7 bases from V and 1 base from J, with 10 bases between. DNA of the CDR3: TGTGCCAGCATCCCGGGACTGAACACCGGGGAGCTGTTTTTT. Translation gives CASIPGLNTGELFF.

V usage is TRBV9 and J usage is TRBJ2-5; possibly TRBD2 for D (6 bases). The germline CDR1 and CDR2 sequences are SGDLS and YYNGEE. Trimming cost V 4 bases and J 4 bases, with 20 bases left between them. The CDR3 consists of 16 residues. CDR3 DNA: TGTGCCAGCAGCCCATTAGCGTTGGGGAGGAGAGAGACCCAGTACTTC. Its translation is CASSPLALGRRETQYF.

As DNA, the CDR3 is TGTGCCAGCAGGGAGACTAGCGGGTCCTACAATGAGCAGTTCTTC. It yields the protein CASRETSGSYNEQFF. The V and J genes are TRBV27 and TRBJ2-1; 10 bases are a match to TRBD2. The junction had 3 bases not matched to a gene; V was cut back by 6 bases and J by 1 base. The CDR3 consists of 15 residues. Germline loops: CDR1 MNHEY, CDR2 SMNVEV (reference sequence).

Here the CDR3 reads CASSRRQGEFSEQYF. As DNA, the CDR3 is TGTGCCAGCAGTAGGCGCCAGGGGGAATTCTCGGAGCAGTACTTC. The V and J genes are TRBV6-2 or TRBV6-3 and TRBJ2-7, with 7 bases fitting TRBD1. Germline CDR1 and CDR2: MNHEY and SVGEGT. The CDR3 has 15 amino acids. The junction had 14 bases not matched to a gene; V was cut back by 5 bases and J by 7 bases.

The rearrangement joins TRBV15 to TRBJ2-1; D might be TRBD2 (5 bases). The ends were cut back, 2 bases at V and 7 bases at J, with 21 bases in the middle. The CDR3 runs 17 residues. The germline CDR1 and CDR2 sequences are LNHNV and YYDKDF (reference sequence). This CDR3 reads CATSRLMTTMSANEQFF. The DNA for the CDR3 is TGTGCCACCAGCAGACTTATGACTACGATGAGCGCTAATGAGCAGTTCTTC.

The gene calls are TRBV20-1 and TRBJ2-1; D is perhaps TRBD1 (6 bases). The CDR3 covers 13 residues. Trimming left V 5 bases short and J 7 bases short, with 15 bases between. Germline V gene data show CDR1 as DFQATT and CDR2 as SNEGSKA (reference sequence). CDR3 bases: TGCAGTGCTGAGGGGGACCAGGGAAATGAGCAGTTCTTC. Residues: CSAEGDQGNEQFF.

CDR3 sequence: CASSRLGVRVRNEQFF. The DNA of the CDR3 is TGTGCCAGCAGCCGTTTGGGGGTCAGGGTTAGGAATGAGCAGTTCTTC. The chain has TRBV7-2 and TRBJ2-5; TRBD1 or TRBD2 may be the D gene (5 bases each). The DNA end lines up better with TRBJ2-1; the J call may be wrong. Germline V gene lookup returns CDR1 SGHTA and CDR2 FQGNSA. The CDR3 length is 16 residues.

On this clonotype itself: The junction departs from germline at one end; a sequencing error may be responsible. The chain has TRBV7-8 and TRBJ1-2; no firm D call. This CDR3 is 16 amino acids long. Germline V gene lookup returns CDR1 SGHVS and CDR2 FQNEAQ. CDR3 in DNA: TGTGCCAGCAGCTTGGTCGTGGGGATCCCTAATTATGGCTACACCTTC. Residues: CASSLVVGIPNYGYTF.

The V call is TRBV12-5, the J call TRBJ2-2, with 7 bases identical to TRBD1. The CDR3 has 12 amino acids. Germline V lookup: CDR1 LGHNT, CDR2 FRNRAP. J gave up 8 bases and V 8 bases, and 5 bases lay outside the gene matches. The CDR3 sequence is CASLGGGGELFF. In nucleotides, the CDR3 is TGTGCTAGTTTAGGGGGCGGAGGGGAGCTGTTTTTT.

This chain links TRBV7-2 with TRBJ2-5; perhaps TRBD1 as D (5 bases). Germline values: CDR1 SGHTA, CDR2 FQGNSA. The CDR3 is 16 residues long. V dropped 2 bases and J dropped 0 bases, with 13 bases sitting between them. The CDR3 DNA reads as TGTGCCAGCAGCTTAAAACGGACAAGATACCAAGAGACCCAGTACTTC. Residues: CASSLKRTRYQETQYF.

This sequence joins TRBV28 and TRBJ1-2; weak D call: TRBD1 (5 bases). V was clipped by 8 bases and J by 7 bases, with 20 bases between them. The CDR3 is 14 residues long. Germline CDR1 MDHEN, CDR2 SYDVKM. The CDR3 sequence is CASCNQGDSVGYTF. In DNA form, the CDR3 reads TGTGCCAGCTGCAACCAAGGGGATTCCGTTGGCTACACCTTC.

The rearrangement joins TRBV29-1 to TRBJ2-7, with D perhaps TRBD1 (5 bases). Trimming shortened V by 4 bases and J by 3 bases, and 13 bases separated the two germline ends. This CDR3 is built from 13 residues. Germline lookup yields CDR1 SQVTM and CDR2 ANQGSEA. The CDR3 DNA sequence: TGCAGCGTTGTCGATCCAGGGTACTACGAGCAGTACTTC. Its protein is CSVVDPGYYEQYF.

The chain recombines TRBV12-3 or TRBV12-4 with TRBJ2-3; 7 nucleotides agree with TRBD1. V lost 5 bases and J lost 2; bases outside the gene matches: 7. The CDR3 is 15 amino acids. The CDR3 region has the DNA TGTGCCAGCAGTCCCCGGGACAGAGACACAGATACGCAGTATTTT. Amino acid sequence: CASSPRDRDTDTQYF.

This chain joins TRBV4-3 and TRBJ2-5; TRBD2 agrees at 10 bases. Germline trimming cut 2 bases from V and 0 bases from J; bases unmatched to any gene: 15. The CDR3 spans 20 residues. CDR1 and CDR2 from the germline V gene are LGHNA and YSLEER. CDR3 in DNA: TGCGCCAGCAGCCAAAGGGTTGGTATAGCGGGGGGCCGATACCAAGAGACCCAGTACTTC. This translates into CASSQRVGIAGGRYQETQYF.

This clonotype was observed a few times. The CDR3 DNA is TGTGCCAGCAGTGAATATTTATGGAGTGAGACCCAGTACTTC. Its translation: CASSEYLWSETQYF. V is TRBV6-1 and J is TRBJ2-5; unclear D gene. The germline V and J ends were trimmed by 2 bases and 5 bases, with 12 bases remaining between them. The CDR3 is 14 amino acids. CDR1 and CDR2 from the germline V gene are MNHNS and SASEGT.

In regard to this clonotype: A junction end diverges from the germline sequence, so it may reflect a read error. The DNA of the CDR3 is TGTGCCAGCAGTTACGGTCTCAACACCAGGGAGCTGTTTTTT. Residues: CASSYGLNTRELFF. V usage is TRBV6-2 or TRBV6-3 and J usage is TRBJ2-2; the D is unclear. This CDR3 spans 14 amino acids. Germline assignment: CDR1 MNHEY and CDR2 SVGEGT.

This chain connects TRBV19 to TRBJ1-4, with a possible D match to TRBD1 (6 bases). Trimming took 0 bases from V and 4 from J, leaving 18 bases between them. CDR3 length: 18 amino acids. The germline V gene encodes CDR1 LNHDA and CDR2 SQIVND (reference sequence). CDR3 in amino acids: CASSIDLGGVSINEKLFF. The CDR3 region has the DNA TGTGCCAGTAGTATAGATCTCGGGGGCGTTTCCATTAATGAAAAACTGTTTTTT.

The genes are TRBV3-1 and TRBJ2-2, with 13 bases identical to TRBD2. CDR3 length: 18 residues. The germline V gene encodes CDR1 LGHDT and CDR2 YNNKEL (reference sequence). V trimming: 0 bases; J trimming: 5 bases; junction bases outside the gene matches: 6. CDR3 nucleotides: TGTGCCAGCAGCCAAGAAGGGACTAGCGGGATAAGGACCGGGGAGCTGTTTTTT. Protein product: CASSQEGTSGIRTGELFF.

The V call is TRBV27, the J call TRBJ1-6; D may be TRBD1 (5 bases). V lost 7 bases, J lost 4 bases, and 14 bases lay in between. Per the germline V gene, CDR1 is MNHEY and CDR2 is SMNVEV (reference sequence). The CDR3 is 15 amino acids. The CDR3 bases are TGTGCCAGCACCACTCTCGACAGTTATAATTCACCCCTCCACTTT. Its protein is CASTTLDSYNSPLHF.

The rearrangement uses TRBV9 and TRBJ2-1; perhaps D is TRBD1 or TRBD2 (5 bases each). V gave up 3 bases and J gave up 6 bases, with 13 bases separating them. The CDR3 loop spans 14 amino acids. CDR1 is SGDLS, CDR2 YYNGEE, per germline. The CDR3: CASSADPGTNEQFF. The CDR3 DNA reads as TGTGCCAGCAGCGCGGACCCAGGGACCAATGAGCAGTTCTTC.

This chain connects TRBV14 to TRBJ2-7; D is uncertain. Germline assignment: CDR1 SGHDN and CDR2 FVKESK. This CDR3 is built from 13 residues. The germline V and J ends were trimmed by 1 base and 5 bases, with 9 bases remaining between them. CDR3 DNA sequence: TGTGCCAGCAGCCAAGTGAGTACGAACGAGCAGTACTTC. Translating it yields CASSQVSTNEQYF.